The 32 T cell receptor beta chains listed next were all sequenced from one sample in a study of human T cells and chemical hapten exposure. The time point denotes: patch test 1, 2 weeks after DPC sensitization. Described treatment: therapeutic diphenylcyclopropenone sensitization with weekly scalp DPC. TCRdb called the RACE reads again in MiXCR, with one record for every CDR3 protein. This table has about 380,000 distinct CDR3 sequences, nearly 5% appearing once. The sequencing here drew on whole blood, taken in connection with sensitization to the hapten diphenylcyclopropenone (DPC). These TCRs come from a woman aged 45 to 65 with alopecia areata. Some clones in this sample may be carry-over from other donors' samples.

There are many counts of this clonotype. The V gene is TRBV20-1, the J gene TRBJ2-4; the match to TRBD2 covers 8 bases. V shed 3 bases and J 3 bases; nucleotides not matched to a gene: 7. Germline V gives CDR1 DFQATT, CDR2 SNEGSKA (reference sequence). This CDR3 is 15 amino acids long. In DNA, the CDR3 is TGCAGTGCTAGCCATGGGACTAGTGTCAAAAACATTCAGTACTTC. Its translation: CSASHGTSVKNIQYF.

This clonotype has just a few counts. The CDR3 reads CASSPLAGLVQETQYF. The CDR3 coding sequence is TGTGCCAGCAGCCCTTTAGCGGGATTGGTCCAAGAGACCCAGTACTTC. The chain couples TRBV7-9 to TRBJ2-5; the match to TRBD2 covers 8 bases. Germline trimming cut 5 bases from V and 1 base from J; bases unmatched to any gene: 9. The CDR3 has 16 amino acids. CDR1 is SEHNR, CDR2 FQNEAQ, per germline (reference sequence).

This clonotype has a handful of counts. V and J are TRBV12-3 or TRBV12-4 and TRBJ2-5, with D tentatively TRBD2 (6 bases). The germline V and J ends were trimmed by 6 bases and 4 bases, with 12 bases remaining between them. CDR3 length: 13 residues. The CDR3 protein is CASSPGTPETQYF. In DNA form, the CDR3 reads TGTGCCAGCAGCCCCGGGACTCCAGAGACCCAGTACTTC.

This clonotype appeared many times. This rearrangement joins TRBV7-3 to TRBJ2-5; D is possibly TRBD1 (5 bases). The CDR3 is made up of 15 amino acids. Trimming pared 5 bases from V and 0 bases from J, leaving 13 bases between. Germline CDR1 SGHTA, CDR2 FQGTGA. Written as DNA, the CDR3 is TGTGCCAGCAGCCCAGGACAAAACCACCAAGAGACCCAGTACTTC. Translating it yields CASSPGQNHQETQYF. Drawing the rest from reference TRBV7-3 and TRBJ2-5, the complete variable domain is GAGVSQTPSNKVTEKGKYVELRCDPISGHTALYWYRQSLGQGPEFLIYFQGTGAADDSGLPNDRFFAVRPEGSVSTLKIQRTERGDSAVYLCASSPGQNHQETQYFGPGTRLLVL.

The sample holds many counts of this clonotype. This chain connects TRBV25-1 to TRBJ1-2; TRBD1 agrees at 7 bases. Trimming at V came to 4 bases and at J to 8 bases, leaving 7 bases not matched to a gene. Germline assignment: CDR1 MGHDK and CDR2 SYGVNS. There are 13 residues in the CDR3. This CDR3 is CASSAPGQRGYTF. CDR3 DNA sequence: TGTGCCAGCAGTGCCCCGGGACAGCGAGGCTACACCTTC.

This clonotype was counted at least ten times. V is TRBV3-1 and J is TRBJ2-7; 8 bases match TRBD1. Germline assignment: CDR1 LGHDT and CDR2 YNNKEL (reference sequence). J lost 2 bases, V lost 1 base, and 4 bases had no gene match. The CDR3 loop spans 15 amino acids. CDR3 loop: CASSQGSGGPYEQYF. CDR3 DNA: TGTGCCAGCAGCCAAGGATCAGGGGGCCCCTACGAGCAGTACTTC.

In this sample, this clonotype turned up a few times. The chain employs TRBV7-2 and TRBJ1-5; 9 bases line up with TRBD1. The length of the CDR3 is 15 residues. The germline CDR1 and CDR2 sequences are SGHTA and FQGNSA. Trimming at V came to 3 bases and at J to 6 bases, leaving 6 bases not matched to a gene. The CDR3, as DNA: TGTGCCAGCAGCTTGCTGACAGGGGGGAGTCAGCCCCAGCATTTT. Its protein is CASSLLTGGSQPQHF.

This clonotype was picked up a small number of times. The CDR3 DNA is TGTGCCAGCAGCTTTTTACCGGGAGCTTTCAATGAGCAGTTCTTC. Protein sequence: CASSFLPGAFNEQFF. This chain links TRBV7-2 with TRBJ2-1; maybe TRBD2 (6 bases). Trimming took 3 bases from V and 6 from J, leaving 15 bases between them. The CDR3 length is 15 residues. Germline CDR1 SGHTA, CDR2 FQGNSA. The complete variable domain, with remaining parts taken from reference TRBV7-2 and TRBJ2-1, reads GAGVSQSPSNKVTEKGKDVELRCDPISGHTALYWYRQSLGQGLEFLIYFQGNSAPDKSGLPSDRFSAERTGGSVSTLTIQRTQQEDSAVYLCASSFLPGAFNEQFFGPGTRLTVL.

The chain combines TRBV13 with TRBJ1-2; D is possibly TRBD1 (6 bases). This CDR3 contains 15 residues. Germline CDR1 PRHDT, CDR2 FYEKMQ (reference sequence). V was shortened by 0 bases and J by 5 bases, with 13 bases between the two germline ends. The CDR3 DNA reads TGTGCCAGCAGCTTAGGCCTTGGACAGACATATGGCTACACCTTC. Translation: CASSLGLGQTYGYTF.

This clonotype came up a few times. The chain couples TRBV7-2 to TRBJ1-2, with TRBD1 matching over 8 bases. The CDR3 length is 16 residues. CDR1 and CDR2 from the germline V gene are SGHTA and FQGNSA. J lost 7 bases, V lost 5 bases, and 15 bases had no gene match. CDR3 DNA sequence: TGTGCCAGCAGCCTCGCCCTCCAGGGGGCGAAGGCTGGCTACACCTTC. Its translation is CASSLALQGAKAGYTF.

This clonotype was counted ten times or more. This chain links TRBV29-1 with TRBJ1-5; a possible D gene is TRBD1 (5 bases). Germline V lookup: CDR1 SQVTM, CDR2 ANQGSEA. V shed 8 bases and J shed 4 bases, with 18 bases lying between them. The length of the CDR3 is 14 residues. The CDR3 loop is CSPEEGRLNQPQHF. The DNA of the CDR3 is TGCAGCCCTGAGGAGGGGAGGCTAAATCAGCCCCAGCATTTT.

This clonotype was detected a few times. The gene calls are TRBV6-4 and TRBJ2-3, with TRBD2 matching 8 bases. Germline V gene data show CDR1 as MRHNA and CDR2 as SNTAGT. This CDR3 is built from 17 residues. As DNA, the CDR3 is TGTGCATTCCCACCCCGAGGGTGGCGGGAGGACACAGATACGCAGTATTTT. Encoded protein: CAFPPRGWREDTDTQYF.

The sample holds a few counts of this clonotype. The chain employs TRBV28 and TRBJ1-1; TRBD1 matches at 8 bases. The CDR3 is made up of 14 amino acids. The germline CDR1 and CDR2 sequences are MDHEN and SYDVKM. Losses at the gene ends were 6 bases for V and 1 base for J; bases not matched to a gene: 4. CDR3 bases: TGTGCCAGCAGGATGGGACAGGCGAACACTGAAGCTTTCTTT. It codes for CASRMGQANTEAFF. The whole variable domain, remainder taken from reference TRBV28 and TRBJ1-1, is DVKVTQSSRYLVKRTGEKVFLECVQDMDHENMFWYRQDPGLGLRLIYFSYDVKMKEKGDIPEGYSVSREKKERFSLILESASTNQTSMYLCASRMGQANTEAFFGQGTRLTVV.

This clonotype was picked up a small number of times. The gene calls are TRBV11-2 and TRBJ2-3, with D hard to call. V shed 3 bases and J shed 6 bases, with 4 bases lying between them. The CDR3 extends over 11 amino acids. The germline gives CDR1 SGHAT, CDR2 FQNNGV. The CDR3 DNA reads as TGTGCCAGCAGCTTGTGGGATACGCAGTATTTT. Translating it yields CASSLWDTQYF.

There are many counts of this clonotype. V usage is TRBV7-9 and J usage is TRBJ2-1; perhaps TRBD2 as D (5 bases). From germline, CDR1 is SEHNR and CDR2 FQNEAQ (reference sequence). Trimming took off 1 base at V and 6 bases at J, with 7 bases between the two ends. The CDR3 spans 13 residues. The CDR3 region has the DNA TGTGCCAGCAGCTTAGAGCGGATCAATGAGCAGTTCTTC. It yields the protein CASSLERINEQFF.

In its sample, this clonotype was seen many times. The chain recombines TRBV10-3 with TRBJ2-3; D gene unclear. The CDR3 is 13 residues long. Germline CDR1 is ENHRY and CDR2 is SYGVKD. Trimming pared 7 bases from V and 4 bases from J, leaving 12 bases between. The CDR3 loop is CAITPSWADTQYF. The CDR3 region has the DNA TGTGCCATCACTCCTAGTTGGGCAGATACGCAGTATTTT.

In this sample, this clonotype turned up many times. The J gene is TRBJ1-5, the V gene TRBV7-2; D might be TRBD1 (6 bases). Trimming left V 5 bases short and J 4 bases short, with 9 bases between. The CDR3 is made up of 13 amino acids. The germline gives CDR1 SGHTA, CDR2 FQGNSA. DNA of the CDR3: TGTGCCAGCAGCGCCGACAGGAATCAGCCCCAGCATTTT. Translated: CASSADRNQPQHF.

In its sample, this clonotype was seen many times. V gene TRBV6-2 or TRBV6-3 combines with J gene TRBJ1-1, with TRBD1 matching 11 bases. V lost 6 bases and J lost 2; bases outside the gene matches: 2. The length of the CDR3 is 14 residues. Germline CDR1 MNHEY, CDR2 SVGEGT. The CDR3 sequence is CASRGTGGNTEAFF. CDR3 sequence (DNA): TGTGCCAGCAGGGGGACAGGGGGAAACACTGAAGCTTTCTTT.

J is TRBJ1-2 and V is TRBV30; 8 bases agree with TRBD1. V shed 3 bases and J 6 bases; nucleotides not matched to a gene: 0. Germline CDR1 is GTSNPN and CDR2 is SVGIG (reference sequence). The CDR3 is 11 residues long. The DNA of the CDR3 is TGTGCCTGGAGGGACAGGGATGGCTACACCTTC. It encodes CAWRDRDGYTF.

The chain carries TRBV10-3 and TRBJ2-2, with D perhaps TRBD2 (6 bases). Germline V gene sequence: CDR1 ENHRY, CDR2 SYGVKD. This CDR3 has 15 residues. V was trimmed by 4 bases and J by 5 bases, leaving 14 bases between them. CDR3 residues: CAISAGQGGTGELFF. The CDR3 bases are TGTGCCATCAGTGCCGGGCAGGGAGGTACCGGGGAGCTGTTTTTT.

There are a few counts of this clonotype. The gene calls are TRBV28 and TRBJ2-3; 8 bases line up with TRBD2. The germline V gene has CDR1 MDHEN and CDR2 SYDVKM. The CDR3 length is 16 residues. V lost 4 bases, J lost 1 base, and 7 bases stayed unmatched. This CDR3 reads CASSSPAGGGTDTQYF. The CDR3, as DNA: TGTGCCAGCAGTTCCCCCGCGGGGGGAGGCACAGATACGCAGTATTTT.

The rearrangement links TRBV20-1 to TRBJ2-1; 7 bases are a match to TRBD2. The CDR3 consists of 14 residues. Per germline, CDR1 DFQATT and CDR2 SNEGSKA (reference sequence). V lost 8 bases to trimming and J lost 7 bases; unmatched junction nucleotides: 14. The CDR3 DNA reads as TGCAGTCTTCCCCGGCCGGGAGGTTTAAATGAGCAGTTCTTC. As protein: CSLPRPGGLNEQFF.

This clonotype was observed at least ten times. The J gene is TRBJ1-2, the V gene TRBV7-8; D call uncertain. V dropped 4 bases and J dropped 5 bases, with 14 bases sitting between them. CDR1 and CDR2 from the germline V gene are SGHVS and FQNEAQ. This CDR3 has 14 residues. CDR3 amino acids: CASSSGRNTYGYTF. The CDR3 nucleotides read TGTGCCAGCAGCTCCGGACGGAATACATATGGCTACACCTTC.

At least ten counts were recorded for this clonotype. The chain links TRBV20-1 to TRBJ1-1; D unresolved. V was clipped by 6 bases and J by 5 bases, with 16 bases between them. CDR1 is DFQATT, CDR2 SNEGSKA, per germline (reference sequence). CDR3 length: 13 residues. CDR3 residues: CSARDRSLTEAFF. The CDR3 DNA is TGCAGTGCCCGTGATAGGAGTCTGACTGAAGCTTTCTTT.

The genes are TRBV29-1 and TRBJ2-1; 16 bases are shared with TRBD2. The CDR3 spans 15 residues. CDR1 is SQVTM and CDR2 is ANQGSEA in the germline V gene. Losses at the gene ends were 6 bases for V and 6 bases for J; bases not matched to a gene: 5. This CDR3 is CSVGTSGRAGNEQFF. The CDR3 DNA sequence: TGCAGCGTCGGGACTAGCGGGAGGGCCGGCAATGAGCAGTTCTTC.

Only a few counts were recorded for this clonotype. This chain joins TRBV13 and TRBJ2-5; the match to TRBD2 covers 7 bases. Germline V lookup: CDR1 PRHDT, CDR2 FYEKMQ (reference sequence). V trimming: 2 bases; J trimming: 2 bases; junction bases outside the gene matches: 5. The CDR3 is 15 amino acids. The CDR3 DNA sequence: TGTGCCAGCAGCTTACTTCTAGCGGCTCAAGAGACCCAGTACTTC. Translated, it gives CASSLLLAAQETQYF. Full variable domain (missing parts from reference TRBV13 and TRBJ2-5): AAGVIQSPRHLIKEKRETATLKCYPIPRHDTVYWYQQGPGQDPQFLISFYEKMQSDKGSIPDRFSAQQFSDYHSELNMSSLELGDSALYFCASSLLLAAQETQYFGPGTRLLVL.

This clonotype was counted ten times or more. The chain joins TRBV19 to TRBJ2-1; TRBD1 aligns across 11 bases. J gave up 10 bases and V 6 bases, and 20 bases lay outside the gene matches. The CDR3 has 18 amino acids. Germline V gives CDR1 LNHDA, CDR2 SQIVND (reference sequence). CDR3 in DNA: TGTGCCAGTAGCAGACTCTGGGCCCGGGGACAGGGGGTGGACGAGCAGTTCTTC. Translated: CASSRLWARGQGVDEQFF.

The chain combines TRBV5-6 with TRBJ2-1; 10 bases match TRBD1. The CDR3 length is 16 residues. Germline CDR1 SGHDT, CDR2 YYEEEE. Trimming removed 4 bases from V and 8 bases from J; junction bases left unmatched: 12. CDR3: CASSLRTGGAADEQFF. For the CDR3, the DNA is TGTGCCAGCAGCCTACGGACAGGGGGGGCGGCGGATGAGCAGTTCTTC. The complete variable domain, with remaining parts taken from reference TRBV5-6 and TRBJ2-1, reads DAGVTQSPTHLIKTRGQQVTLRCSPKSGHDTVSWYQQALGQGPQFIFQYYEEEERQRGNFPDRFSGHQFPNYSSELNVNALLLGDSALYLCASSLRTGGAADEQFFGPGTRLTVL.

In this sample, this clonotype turned up many times. V gene TRBV7-8 combines with J gene TRBJ2-2; 10 bases match TRBD2. The length of the CDR3 is 15 residues. The germline gives CDR1 SGHVS, CDR2 FQNEAQ. Germline trimming cut 5 bases from V and 4 bases from J; bases unmatched to any gene: 4. This CDR3 is CASSASGGATGELFF. The CDR3 coding sequence is TGTGCCAGCAGCGCCAGCGGGGGGGCCACCGGGGAGCTGTTTTTT. Full variable domain (missing parts from reference TRBV7-8 and TRBJ2-2): GAGVSQSPRYKVAKRGQDVALRCDPISGHVSLFWYQQALGQGPEFLTYFQNEAQLDKSGLPSDRFFAERPEGSVSTLKIQRTQQEDSAVYLCASSASGGATGELFFGEGSRLTVL.

The chain employs TRBV9 and TRBJ2-1; tentatively, D is TRBD2 (6 bases). There are 13 residues in the CDR3. V dropped 6 bases and J dropped 8 bases, with 15 bases sitting between them. CDR1 SGDLS and CDR2 YYNGEE come from the germline V gene. CDR3 sequence (DNA): TGTGCCAGCAAGGACGGGAGCGCCGATGAGCAGTTCTTC. This translates into CASKDGSADEQFF.

Ten or more counts support this clonotype. V and J are TRBV11-2 and TRBJ1-1; no definite D call. From germline, CDR1 is SGHAT and CDR2 FQNNGV. The CDR3 spans 12 residues. V lost 6 bases and J lost 0, with 5 bases in between. CDR3 loop: CASRAMNTEAFF. CDR3 coding DNA: TGTGCCAGCAGGGCCATGAACACTGAAGCTTTCTTT.

The V call is TRBV5-1, the J call TRBJ2-1; 9 nucleotides agree with TRBD1. The J segment lost 8 bases and the V segment lost 4 bases, leaving 4 bases of the junction unmatched. Germline CDR1 and CDR2: SGHRS and YFSETQ. This CDR3 contains 13 residues. CDR3 DNA sequence: TGCGCCAGCAGCGGACAGGGGAGGGATGAGCAGTTCTTC. Translated, it gives CASSGQGRDEQFF.